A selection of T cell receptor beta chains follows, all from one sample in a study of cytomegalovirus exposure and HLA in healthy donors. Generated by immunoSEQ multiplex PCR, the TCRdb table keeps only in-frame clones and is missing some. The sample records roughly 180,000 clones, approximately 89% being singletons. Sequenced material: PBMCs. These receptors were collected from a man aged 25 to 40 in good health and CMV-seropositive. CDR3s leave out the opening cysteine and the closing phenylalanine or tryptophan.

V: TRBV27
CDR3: ASSSTAGTSNTGELF

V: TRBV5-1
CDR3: ASSLEQGLTEAF

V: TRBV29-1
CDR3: SVGGTSGTYEQY

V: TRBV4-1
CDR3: ASSQGGYQPQH

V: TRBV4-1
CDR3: ASSQDRPNTDTQY

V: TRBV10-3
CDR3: AISETENNEQF

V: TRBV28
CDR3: ASRQYEQY

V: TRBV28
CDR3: ASSPAYGGRASTGELF

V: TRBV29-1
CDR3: SAETGKAYEQY

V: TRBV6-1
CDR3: ASSPGTGTTDTQY

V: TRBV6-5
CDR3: ASSYATNYNEQF

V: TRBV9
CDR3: ASSLASGGLYGYT

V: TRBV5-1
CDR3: ASHREGARTGELF

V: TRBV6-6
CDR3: ASSVGQGQPQH

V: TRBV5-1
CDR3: ASRKGQENTEAF

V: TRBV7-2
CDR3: ASSVRDKSYEQY

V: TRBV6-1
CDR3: ASSGGRQTYGYT

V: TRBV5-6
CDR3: ASGLTPSEAF

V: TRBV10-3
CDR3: AIGGGQEDDNEQF

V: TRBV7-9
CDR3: ASSQGTGNSNQPQH

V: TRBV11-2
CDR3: ASSPYSPSSGNTIY

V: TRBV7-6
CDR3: ASSLESSWYEQY

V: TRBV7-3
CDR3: ASSRLGLSNNEQF

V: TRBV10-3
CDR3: AISEGGLGPQH

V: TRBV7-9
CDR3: ASSPTDWGGNQPQH

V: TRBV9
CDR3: ASSVIGGLAGADTQY

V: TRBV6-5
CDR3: ASSYTRGSGELF

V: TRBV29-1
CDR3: SVRTGNQPQH

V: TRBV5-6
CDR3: ASSLEGALAPGVYEQY

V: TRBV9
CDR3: ASSPPRSYNEQF

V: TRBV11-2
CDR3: ASSLGTGPYEQY

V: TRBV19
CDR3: ASSIGQGADEQY

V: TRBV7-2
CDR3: ASSLDPQGNYGYT

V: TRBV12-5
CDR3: ASGLEDTQY

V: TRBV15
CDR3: ATSMGGGNQPQH

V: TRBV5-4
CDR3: ASSWDGKGTGELF

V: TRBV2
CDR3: ASSALTENYEQY

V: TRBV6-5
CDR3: ASSYSGGGSGELF

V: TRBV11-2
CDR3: ASSFGSGQTEAF

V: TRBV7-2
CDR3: ASRLRQGTDTQY

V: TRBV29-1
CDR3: SVDGTNYEQY